Following are 22 T cell receptor beta chains from one sample sequenced in a study of T cells in tuberculosis. TCRdb's table, derived via immunoSEQ multiplex PCR, lists solely in-frame clones and lacks some. In the table there are 25,000 to 35,000 clones, about 91% of which are singletons. Time point defined: new active TB diagnosis, blood taken before or within 7 days of starting treatment. Sequencing used PBMCs, obtained at tuberculosis diagnosis. These receptors all stem from an adult with tuberculosis. Some clones in this sample may be carry-over from other donors' samples.

This sequence joins TRBV19 and TRBJ2-3; no reliable D call. Trimming removed 1 base from V and 1 base from J, with 3 bases in between. Germline CDR1 reads LNHDA; CDR2 reads SQIVND (reference sequence). There are 13 residues in the CDR3. As DNA, the CDR3 is TGTGCCAGTAGTATAGTCGGCACAGATACGCAGTATTTT. This codes for CASSIVGTDTQYF.

This rearrangement joins TRBV5-6 to TRBJ2-7, with D possibly being TRBD2 (5 bases). The CDR3 is 14 residues long. Trimming took 3 bases from V and 3 from J, leaving 13 bases between them. Per germline, CDR1 SGHDT and CDR2 YYEEEE. CDR3 DNA sequence: TGTGCCAGCAGCTGGGTCGGGGAAAACTACGAGCAGTACTTC. This codes for CASSWVGENYEQYF.

J is TRBJ2-7 and V is TRBV7-6; no firm D call. This CDR3 is 15 amino acids long. CDR1 is SGHVS and CDR2 is FNYEAQ in the germline V gene. Trimming removed 1 base from V and 0 bases from J, with 10 bases in between. In DNA form, the CDR3 reads TGTGCCAGCAGCTTAGGAAGTCTAAGCTCCTACGAGCAGTACTTC. Protein sequence: CASSLGSLSSYEQYF.

This chain uses TRBV9 with TRBJ1-2; tentative D call: TRBD1 (5 bases). The germline V gene encodes CDR1 SGDLS and CDR2 YYNGEE. CDR3 length: 14 amino acids. V lost 2 bases and J 1 base, leaving 9 bases between the germline ends. CDR3 nucleotide sequence: TGTGCCAGCAGCGTGGGGGGTAATAACTATGGCTACACCTTC. It encodes CASSVGGNNYGYTF.

The V gene is TRBV6-5, the J gene TRBJ1-2, with D tentatively TRBD1 (5 bases). CDR1 and CDR2 from the germline V gene are MNHEY and SVGAGI. Trimming stripped 0 bases from V and 7 bases from J, with 9 bases between. The CDR3 consists of 13 residues. The CDR3 sequence is CASSYSGEGGYTF. The CDR3 bases are TGTGCCAGCAGTTACTCGGGGGAGGGTGGCTACACCTTC.

This rearrangement joins TRBV2 to TRBJ1-1; 9 nucleotides align to TRBD1. The ends lost 4 bases at V and 2 bases at J; junction bases unmatched: 8. CDR1 SNHLY and CDR2 FYNNEI come from the germline V gene. This CDR3 spans 16 amino acids. The CDR3 DNA follows: TGTGCCAGCAGTGCGCACCCCACAGGGGGCAACACTGAAGCTTTCTTT. As protein: CASSAHPTGGNTEAFF.

The chain employs TRBV18 and TRBJ2-7, with D perhaps TRBD1 (5 bases). Looked up from germline, CDR1 is KGHSH and CDR2 is LQKENI. The length of the CDR3 is 14 residues. The germline V and J ends were trimmed by 3 bases and 2 bases, with 11 bases remaining between them. CDR3 residues: CASSPRGPPYEQYF. The CDR3 region has the DNA TGTGCCAGCTCACCTAGGGGTCCGCCCTACGAGCAGTACTTC.

This clone was seen just once. The genes are TRBV30 and TRBJ2-1; 7 bases are a match to TRBD2. After removal of 2 bases from V and 4 bases from J, the junction contained 5 bases not matched to a gene. The germline gives CDR1 GTSNPN, CDR2 SVGIG (reference sequence). CDR3 size: 14 residues. CDR3 protein: CAWSRSSGYNEQFF. CDR3 in DNA: TGTGCCTGGAGTCGCTCTAGCGGATACAATGAGCAGTTCTTC. The complete variable domain, with remaining parts taken from reference TRBV30 and TRBJ2-1, reads SQTIHQWPATLVQPVGSPLSLECTVEGTSNPNLYWYRQAAGRGLQLLFYSVGIGQISSEVPQNLSASRPQDRQFILSSKKLLLSDSGFYLCAWSRSSGYNEQFFGPGTRLTVL.

This clone was observed once. V is TRBV11-3 and J is TRBJ2-2; 10 bases map to TRBD2. With V trimmed by 5 bases and J by 4 bases, 4 bases remained unmatched. The CDR3 has 15 residues. Looked up from germline, CDR1 is SGHNT and CDR2 is YENEEA. The CDR3 protein is CASSKRLAGTGELFF. The CDR3 nucleotides are TGTGCCAGCAGCAAAAGACTAGCGGGCACCGGGGAGCTGTTTTTT.

V is TRBV4-1 and J is TRBJ1-6; no clear D gene. This CDR3 region has 15 residues. From germline, CDR1 is MGHRA and CDR2 YSYEKL. Trimming removed 1 base from V and 0 bases from J, with 4 bases in between. DNA for the CDR3: TGCGCCAGCAGCCAAGGGAGCTCCTATAATTCACCCCTCCACTTT. It yields the protein CASSQGSSYNSPLHF.

The chain recombines TRBV15 with TRBJ2-2; TRBD1 agrees at 12 bases. The CDR3 covers 16 residues. Germline V gene sequence: CDR1 LNHNV, CDR2 YYDKDF (reference sequence). J was trimmed by 7 bases and V by 1 base; bases with no gene match: 4. The CDR3 DNA reads as TGTGCCACCAGCAGAGGGGGACAGGGGGCTAGCGGGGAGCTGTTTTTT. This sequence encodes CATSRGGQGASGELFF.

This clone was found a few times. The chain combines TRBV30 with TRBJ2-3; D is perhaps TRBD2 (5 bases). The V and J ends lost 2 bases and 4 bases respectively, with 16 bases between them. Germline V CDR1 and CDR2: GTSNPN, SVGIG (reference sequence). The CDR3 totals 15 residues. CDR3 region: CAWSSTRRYADTQYF. The CDR3 DNA reads TGTGCCTGGAGTAGCACAAGGAGGTATGCAGATACGCAGTATTTT.

This rearrangement joins TRBV5-1 to TRBJ2-5, with TRBD1 matching over 11 bases. The V gene's germline CDR1 is SGHRS and CDR2 YFSETQ. V trimming: 4 bases; J trimming: 4 bases; junction bases outside the gene matches: 9. The length of the CDR3 is 16 residues. The chain's CDR3 is CASSKRRTGGTETQYF. The CDR3 nucleotides read TGCGCCAGCAGCAAAAGGCGGACAGGGGGCACAGAGACCCAGTACTTC.

The chain has TRBV25-1 and TRBJ1-6; D is undetermined. Germline V gene sequence: CDR1 MGHDK, CDR2 SYGVNS. This CDR3 is built from 15 residues. V lost 3 bases and J lost 6, with 12 bases in between. CDR3 DNA sequence: TGTGCCAGCAGTGAGAGAGGAGGCAGTAATTCACCCCTCCACTTT. This gives the protein CASSERGGSNSPLHF.

The chain combines TRBV28 with TRBJ1-2; 8 bases are a match to TRBD1. This CDR3 is built from 16 residues. The germline V gene encodes CDR1 MDHEN and CDR2 SYDVKM. The ends lost 2 bases at V and 0 bases at J; junction bases unmatched: 5. This CDR3 reads CASSLAGTGANYGYTF. In DNA form, the CDR3 reads TGTGCCAGCAGTTTAGCGGGGACAGGAGCTAACTATGGCTACACCTTC.

The rearrangement links TRBV14 to TRBJ1-1, with D uncertain. V was pared by 0 bases and J by 6 bases, with 11 bases between. The CDR3 length is 14 residues. CDR1 and CDR2 (germline): SGHDN, FVKESK. Here the CDR3 DNA reads TGTGCCAGCAGCCAAGATCTACGTCGGGCTGAAGCTTTCTTT. Translation: CASSQDLRRAEAFF.

This chain joins TRBV5-1 and TRBJ2-2; perhaps TRBD1 as D (6 bases). CDR1 and CDR2 from the germline V gene are SGHRS and YFSETQ. With 1 base removed from V and 6 bases from J, the gap between germline ends came to 7 bases. The CDR3 has 13 amino acids. Written as DNA, the CDR3 is TGCGCCAGCAGCTTGAAGGGGGCCGGGGAGCTGTTTTTT. Its protein is CASSLKGAGELFF. Full variable domain (outside the CDR3, taken from reference TRBV5-1 and TRBJ2-2): KAGVTQTPRYLIKTRGQQVTLSCSPISGHRSVSWYQQTPGQGLQFLFEYFSETQRNKGNFPGRFSGRQFSNSRSEMNVSTLELGDSALYLCASSLKGAGELFFGEGSRLTVL.

The chain employs TRBV27 and TRBJ2-7; D possibly corresponds to TRBD1 (6 bases). Per germline, CDR1 MNHEY and CDR2 SMNVEV (reference sequence). There are 14 residues in the CDR3. V shed 6 bases and J shed 3 bases, with 15 bases lying between them. CDR3 DNA: TGTGCCAGCAGCTACAGGGAAAGGTTCTACGAGCAGTACTTC. Protein sequence: CASSYRERFYEQYF.

The chain carries TRBV29-1 and TRBJ2-1, with 8 bases fitting TRBD2. The CDR3 extends over 14 amino acids. With 1 base clipped from V and 10 bases from J, the junction kept 9 bases outside the gene matches. Germline CDR1 and CDR2: SQVTM and ANQGSEA. The CDR3 sequence: CSVEGSGGLGEQFF. The CDR3 coding sequence is TGCAGCGTTGAAGGATCGGGGGGGCTCGGCGAGCAGTTCTTC.

The chain uses TRBV29-1 and TRBJ2-7, with 10 bases lining up with TRBD1. V lost 7 bases to trimming and J lost 5 bases; unmatched junction nucleotides: 5. Germline CDR1 is SQVTM and CDR2 is ANQGSEA. The CDR3 covers 12 residues. CDR3 bases: TGCAGCGCGACAGGGGGCATGAACGAGCAGTACTTC. This encodes CSATGGMNEQYF.

The chain employs TRBV18 and TRBJ1-5; the D gene is possibly TRBD1 (5 bases). The germline gives CDR1 KGHSH, CDR2 LQKENI. Between the trimmed V and J ends, which lost 3 bases and 1 base, there was a span of 13 bases. This CDR3 is built from 16 residues. The CDR3 spells CASSPGRRGSNQPQHF. The CDR3 DNA sequence: TGTGCCAGCTCACCCGGGAGGAGGGGAAGCAATCAGCCCCAGCATTTT.

The rearrangement joins TRBV5-1 to TRBJ1-2, with D possibly TRBD1 on 5 matching bases. This CDR3 is 15 amino acids long. The V gene's germline CDR1 is SGHRS and CDR2 YFSETQ. V lost 0 bases, J lost 2 bases, and 11 bases lay in between. CDR3 nucleotide sequence: TGCGCCAGCAGCTTGGATAAGGGGCCGAACTATGGCTACACCTTC. This gives the protein CASSLDKGPNYGYTF.